This TCR beta chain was captured in a study of T cell changes during pregnancy in multiple sclerosis (dated by TCRdb to between 2019 and 2020). Regarding the research as a whole: The study examined how the T cell repertoire changed over the course of pregnancy in women with multiple sclerosis.

A word on this clone: It has no known antigen specificity. No clone much larger than this one lies a single base away; base qualities are absent.

According to the germline V gene, CDR1 reads MDHEN and CDR2 reads SYDVKM. Germline trimming: 4 bases from V, 5 bases from J; junction bases outside gene matches: 2. The CDR3 runs 12 amino acids, cysteine and phenylalanine included. The kept DNA is CDR3 alone, 36 bases in frame from the first base. Library creation used the immunoSEQ multiplex PCR assay. As stored in TCRdb, this immuneACCESS dataset retains in-frame rearrangements with V and J assigned. A fraction of the clones does not appear; measured against another copy, unresolved V genes explain less than half of the discrepancy, and the remainder lacks a known reason. Within this sample are tens of thousands of clones, with 88% of them counted one time only. Roughly 5.5% of the sample goes to the ten largest clones.

The sequenced sample was CD8+ T cells from peripheral blood mononuclear cells, obtained after pregnancy. The sequence links TRBV28 to TRBJ2-7; TRBD2 aligns with 7 central bases. The origin of this receptor is a female donor in good health, enrolled as a control in a pregnancy study. The nucleotide sequence is TGTGCCAGCAGTTACAGCGGGGACGAGCAGTACTTC. Translated, it gives CASSYSGDEQYF.